Listed below are T cell receptor beta chains from one sample, sequenced in a study of regulatory T cells in long-lasting Graves disease. TCRdb called the multiplex PCR reads again in MiXCR, with one record for every CDR3 protein. The profile shows more than 300,000 distinct CDR3 sequences, roughly 15% of them singletons. The sample in question was peripheral blood mononuclear cells (PBMCs), obtained at new diagnosis, from a patient treated with antithyroid drugs. Source of these receptors: a female donor with Graves disease. Both conserved end residues are part of each CDR3. D genes are given only for firm matches. Expanded clones get a size class; other rows say once, few or many, or leave the size out.

V gene	D gene	clone size	J gene	CDR3 DNA	CDR3 protein
TRBV3-1	TRBD1	many	TRBJ1-2	TGTGCCAGCAGCCAAGAGGGACAGAACTATGGCTACACCTTC	CASSQEGQNYGYTF
TRBV11-2	NA	many	TRBJ2-1	TGTGCCAGCAGCTTAGTTTTCCCTAGCTCAGGCTCCTACAATGAGCAGTTCTTC	CASSLVFPSSGSYNEQFF
TRBV4-1	NA	many	TRBJ2-7	TGCGCCAGCAGCCAGGGCCCGAGCTCCTACGAGCAGTACTTC	CASSQGPSSYEQYF
TRBV20-1	TRBD2	NA	TRBJ2-5	TGCAGTGCTAGGTTTCCAGCGGGAGGCTATTTCCAAGAGACCCAGTACTTC	CSARFPAGGYFQETQYF
TRBV20-1	TRBD2	many	TRBJ2-1	TGCAGTGCTAGTTTTCGGGGGGGAGTCTACAATGAGCAGTTCTTC	CSASFRGGVYNEQFF
TRBV7-9	NA	NA	TRBJ1-1	TGTGCCAGCACCCCCAGCGGGGTGAACACTGAAGCTTTCTTT	CASTPSGVNTEAFF
TRBV6-5	NA	many	TRBJ2-3	TGTGCCAGCAGTTATTCCGGCGGGGCCCCAGATACGCAGTATTTT	CASSYSGGAPDTQYF
TRBV6-1	NA	many	TRBJ1-1	TGTGCCAGCAGTACCCTGCGGGCGGTTGAAGCTTTCTTT	CASSTLRAVEAFF
TRBV7-3	NA	many	TRBJ2-2	TGTGCCAGCAGTCCTATATTGAGTGGCGGGGAGCTGTTTTTT	CASSPILSGGELFF
TRBV3-1	NA	many	TRBJ1-4	TGTGCCAGCACCCAGACTGACACGATTAATGAAAAACTGTTTTTT	CASTQTDTINEKLFF
TRBV11-2	TRBD2	many	TRBJ2-5	TGTGCCAGCAGCTTACGGCAAGCGGGGGGGCGCGGTGTAAAGAACCAAGAGACCCAGTACTTC	CASSLRQAGGRGVKNQETQYF
TRBV28	TRBD2	many	TRBJ2-7	TGTGCCAGCAGGACCGGGACTAGCACGGGGCAGTACTTC	CASRTGTSTGQYF
TRBV28	NA	many	TRBJ2-3	TGTGCCAGCAGTTGGGGGTCAAGCTTCGAAATCACAGATACGCAGTATTTT	CASSWGSSFEITDTQYF
TRBV20-1	NA	many	TRBJ1-2	TGCAGTGCTAGAGGGACGTCCACGCCGGGTGACTATGGCTACACCTTC	CSARGTSTPGDYGYTF
TRBV9	NA	many	TRBJ1-4	TGTGCCAGCAGCGTAGGAACCGCAACTAATGAAAAACTGTTTTTT	CASSVGTATNEKLFF
TRBV27	NA	many	TRBJ1-1	TGTGCCAGCAGTTTAATCCAGGGTAACGCTGAAGCTTTCTTT	CASSLIQGNAEAFF
TRBV7-3	NA	NA	TRBJ2-1	TGTGCCAGCAGCTTACCAGGCGACTACAATGAGCAGTTCTTC	CASSLPGDYNEQFF
TRBV28	TRBD1	many	TRBJ2-4	TGTGCCAGCAACCCCGGGACAGGGTTCGTTTACTTC	CASNPGTGFVYF
TRBV5-1	TRBD1	few	TRBJ1-2	TGCGCCAGCAGCAAGGAGGAGGGACAGAACTACTATGGCTACACCTTC	CASSKEEGQNYYGYTF
TRBV2	NA	many	TRBJ2-1	TGTGCCAGCAGTGAGAATGAGCAGTTCTTC	CASSENEQFF
TRBV6-2/TRBV6-3	TRBD1	many	TRBJ2-1	TGTGCCAGCAGTTACTCGAAGTATTGGACAGGGGGCGGTGAGCAGTTCTTC	CASSYSKYWTGGGEQFF
TRBV6-1	TRBD1	NA	TRBJ1-5	TGTGCCAGCAGTGTACACAGGGGGACGGGGTCCGGGTCTAGCAATCAGCCCCAGCATTTT	CASSVHRGTGSGSSNQPQHF
TRBV11-2	NA	many	TRBJ1-1	TGTGCCAGCAGCTTTTACGGACGGCTTGAAGCTTTCTTT	CASSFYGRLEAFF
TRBV27	TRBD1	few	TRBJ2-7	TGTGCCAGCAGTTTACAGGGGGACTACGAGCAGTACTTC	CASSLQGDYEQYF
TRBV29-1	NA	many	TRBJ2-1	TGCAGCGTTGCAAAGGACCACAATGAGCAGTTCTTC	CSVAKDHNEQFF
TRBV12-3/TRBV12-4	NA	many	TRBJ2-1	TGTGCCAGCAGTCCTGAGTGGGCAGGGCTATCGCGCTCCTACAATGAGCAGTTCTTC	CASSPEWAGLSRSYNEQFF
TRBV20-1	TRBD2	many	TRBJ2-1	TGCAGTGCTAGACGTTCGGGTAGCGGGAGGGGGAATGAGCAGTTCTTC	CSARRSGSGRGNEQFF
TRBV27	TRBD1	many	TRBJ1-1	TGTGCCAGCAGTTTATCGGGACAGGGAGCCTTGGGTGAAGCTTTCTTT	CASSLSGQGALGEAFF
TRBV20-1	TRBD2	NA	TRBJ2-7	TGCAGTGCTAGTGGGACTAGCGCCTACTACGAGCAGTACTTC	CSASGTSAYYEQYF
TRBV20-1	TRBD2	many	TRBJ2-1	TGCAGTGCTAGAGATATACTCGTAGGGACTAGCGGGAAACATGAGCAGTTCTTC	CSARDILVGTSGKHEQFF
TRBV11-2	NA	many	TRBJ2-7	TGTGCCAGCATTGGGCTTTCATACGAGCAGTACTTC	CASIGLSYEQYF
TRBV27	NA	NA	TRBJ1-2	TGTGCCAGCGGAGATACAGGGATCTATGGCTACACCTTC	CASGDTGIYGYTF
TRBV2	NA	many	TRBJ1-4	TGTGCCAGCAGTGTGACAGGACAAAATGAAAAACTGTTTTTT	CASSVTGQNEKLFF
TRBV20-1	TRBD2	many	TRBJ2-5	TGCAGTGCACAGGGCGGGGGGATTAGGGAGACCCAGTACTTC	CSAQGGGIRETQYF
TRBV5-1	NA	many	TRBJ1-5	TGCGCCAGCAGCTTGGGCAGGGATAGCAATCAGCCCCAGCATTTT	CASSLGRDSNQPQHF
TRBV7-9	TRBD1	many	TRBJ1-5	TGTGCCAGCAGCTTAGTAGGCACAGGGGGCGACGGCAATCAGCCCCAGCATTTT	CASSLVGTGGDGNQPQHF
TRBV12-3/TRBV12-4	NA	many	TRBJ1-5	TGTGCCAGCAGTTTATGGCAGCGCAATCAGCCCCAGCATTTT	CASSLWQRNQPQHF